This T cell receptor beta chain derives from a study of T cell responses to AZD1222 COVID-19 vaccine. Across the study: Second-dose timings of about 4 or about 12 weeks were pooled. Study results and limitations: White British ancestry dominated among donors, who included more females, and clonal diversity was possibly underestimated. Seropositivity was recorded at baseline in only a handful of AZD1222 recipients. Without day 14 samples, only post-peak T cell repertoires were studied.

The germline gives CDR1 MGHRA, CDR2 YSYEKL. The CDR3 is 16 residues long. Trimming at V came to 1 base and at J to 3 bases, leaving 7 bases not matched to a gene. The data were produced by immunoSEQ multiplex PCR, yet TCRdb's version contains in-frame clones alone and is incomplete. The data hold roughly 120,000 clones, with under 90% observed a single time. As for this clone: The antigen remains undetermined.

V usage is TRBV4-1 and J usage is TRBJ2-7; 9 nucleotides agree with TRBD2. The sample in question was peripheral blood, obtained on day 0 of AZD1222 vaccination. The sequence was obtained from an adult in good health. CDR3 nucleotide sequence: TGCGCCAGCAGCCAAGTTCTTTCTAGCGGGGTCTACGAGCAGTACTTC. Translated: CASSQVLSSGVYEQYF.